A selection of T cell receptor beta chains follows, all from one sample in a study of T cells after yellow fever vaccination. Each CDR3 protein is one row after TCRdb ran MiXCR on the 5' RACE reads. The data contain approximately 550,000 distinct CDR3 sequences, roughly 21% of them singletons. This sample comprised PBMCs, obtained 15 days after the yellow fever booster vaccination. All receptors come from a man in his thirties or forties who received the YFV17D yellow fever vaccine. Both conserved end residues are part of each CDR3. A D gene is named only where the DNA matches it firmly. Clone size is given for some rows only: seen once, a few or many times, or a class if the clone is expanded.

TRBV29-1	many	TRBJ2-2	-	CSVEVSKVTGELFF	TGCAGCGTTGAAGTCTCGAAAGTAACCGGGGAGCTGTTTTTT
TRBV23-1	-	TRBJ2-1	-	CASSHRRQGISNEQFF	TGCGCCAGCAGTCATCGGCGTCAGGGAATTAGCAATGAGCAGTTCTTC
TRBV24-1	few	TRBJ2-7	-	CATSAPGDEQYF	TGTGCCACCAGTGCCCCTGGCGACGAGCAGTACTTC
TRBV7-6	-	TRBJ2-2	-	CASSLRPAGANTGELFF	TGTGCCAGCAGCTTACGGCCGGCAGGGGCGAACACCGGGGAGCTGTTTTTT
TRBV20-1	-	TRBJ2-3	TRBD2	CRLTSGSFVTDTQYF	TGCAGGTTGACTAGCGGGAGCTTTGTCACAGATACGCAGTATTTT
TRBV7-8	few	TRBJ2-7	TRBD1	CASSSGQGITYEQYF	TGTGCCAGCAGCAGTGGACAGGGAATAACCTACGAGCAGTACTTC
TRBV10-3	many	TRBJ1-4	-	CAISPGIRAEKLFF	TGTGCCATCAGTCCAGGGATTCGGGCTGAAAAACTGTTTTTT
TRBV4-3	few	TRBJ2-7	-	CASSLRDGALYEQYF	TGCGCCAGCAGCCTTCGGGACGGCGCGCTATATGAGCAGTACTTC
TRBV5-1	many	TRBJ2-7	TRBD2	CASSLDLAGGEQYF	TGCGCCAGCAGCTTGGACCTAGCGGGAGGCGAGCAGTACTTC
TRBV2	few	TRBJ1-5	-	CASSLRKDGQFNQPQHF	TGTGCCAGCAGTCTTCGAAAAGATGGACAGTTTAATCAGCCCCAGCATTTT
TRBV20-1	few	TRBJ1-1	-	CSILRVGTEAFF	TGCAGTATACTCAGGGTGGGCACTGAAGCTTTCTTT
TRBV6-5	few	TRBJ2-2	-	CASSYSSRLNTGELFF	TGTGCCAGCAGTTACTCATCTCGCCTGAACACCGGGGAGCTGTTTTTT
TRBV3-1	-	TRBJ2-3	TRBD2	CASSLGTSGIGDTQYF	TGTGCCAGCAGCCTCGGGACTAGCGGGATAGGAGATACGCAGTATTTT
TRBV12-3/TRBV12-4	-	TRBJ2-3	-	CASGLAPFSDTQYF	TGTGCCAGCGGTCTAGCGCCCTTCTCAGATACGCAGTATTTT
TRBV27	-	TRBJ2-7	TRBD2	CASSPTRTSDPYEQYF	TGTGCCAGCAGCCCAACCCGGACTAGCGATCCCTACGAGCAGTACTTC
TRBV20-1	few	TRBJ2-5	-	CSARDSSGLQETQYF	TGCAGTGCTAGAGATTCGAGCGGGCTCCAAGAGACCCAGTACTTC
TRBV18	-	TRBJ2-1	-	CASTAVLYNEQFF	TGTGCCAGCACAGCGGTTCTCTACAATGAGCAGTTCTTC
TRBV20-1	-	TRBJ2-1	-	CSAPQGRRSYNEQFF	TGCAGTGCCCCTCAGGGGAGAAGGTCCTACAATGAGCAGTTCTTC
TRBV4-1	-	TRBJ1-2	TRBD1	CASSQDRDRGFYGYTF	TGCGCCAGCAGCCAAGATCGCGACAGGGGGTTTTATGGCTACACCTTC
TRBV28	-	TRBJ2-7	-	CASSFFAVHSEQYF	TGTGCCAGCAGTTTTTTTGCCGTTCATTCGGAGCAGTACTTC
TRBV7-3	-	TRBJ2-5	-	CASSFGVEETQYF	TGTGCCAGCAGCTTCGGCGTGGAAGAGACCCAGTACTTC
TRBV4-3	-	TRBJ1-6	-	CASSQASSSNSPLHF	TGCGCCAGCAGCCAAGCGTCCAGTAGTAATTCACCCCTCCACTTT
TRBV12-3/TRBV12-4	few	TRBJ2-2	TRBD2	CASSRSGSTGELFF	TGTGCCAGCAGTCGAAGCGGGAGCACCGGGGAGCTGTTTTTT
TRBV18	few	TRBJ2-4	-	CASHPTLDGNIQYF	TGTGCCAGCCATCCAACCTTGGACGGAAACATTCAGTACTTC